Listed here is a single TCR beta chain. The sample belongs to a study of blood T cell repertoires in COVID-19. Study-wide background: COVID-19 samples collected from the United States, Italy and Spain covered acute and convalescent phases. The analysed material was cDNA or gDNA that came from T cells, B-cell-depleted T cells, or PBMCs.

This CDR3 has 14 amino acids. Per the germline V gene, CDR1 is MNHEY and CDR2 is SVGAGI. The J segment lost 2 bases and the V segment lost 9 bases, leaving 8 bases of the junction unmatched. In the authors' methods: Amplification with reference gene primers provided the estimates of nucleated cell counts. Sequencing was performed with immunoSEQ multiplex PCR; in TCRdb, only in-frame clones are kept and a portion is missing. That table supplies the V and J calls and clone size; D and trimming were determined from the DNA. Counted here are about 50,000 clones, approximately 83% occurring once; the ten biggest clones make up roughly a sixth.

This TCR was sampled from a man aged 40-50 years with acute or convalescent COVID-19. Sequencing was carried out using peripheral blood. The chain is built from TRBV6-5 and TRBJ2-3; 7 positions match TRBD2. CDR3: CASQYGGYTDTQYF. The CDR3 bases are TGTGCCAGTCAATACGGGGGGTACACAGATACGCAGTATTTT.